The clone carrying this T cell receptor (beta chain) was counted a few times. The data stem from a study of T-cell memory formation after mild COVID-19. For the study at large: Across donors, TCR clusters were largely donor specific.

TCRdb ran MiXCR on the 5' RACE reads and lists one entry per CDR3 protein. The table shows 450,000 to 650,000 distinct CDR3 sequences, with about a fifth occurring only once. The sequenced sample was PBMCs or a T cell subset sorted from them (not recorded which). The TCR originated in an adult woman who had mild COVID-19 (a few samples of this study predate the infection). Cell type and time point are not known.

Here the CDR3 DNA reads TGTGCCAGCAGCCGAGCGGGCAGATCCTACGAGCAGTACTTC. Its translation is CASSRAGRSYEQYF. The rearrangement uses TRBV6-5 and TRBJ2-7, with a tentative D call TRBD2 (6 bases). The germline V gene encodes CDR1 MNHEY and CDR2 SVGAGI. The CDR3 has 14 residues. Between the trimmed V and J ends, which lost 6 bases and 1 base, there was a span of 13 bases.